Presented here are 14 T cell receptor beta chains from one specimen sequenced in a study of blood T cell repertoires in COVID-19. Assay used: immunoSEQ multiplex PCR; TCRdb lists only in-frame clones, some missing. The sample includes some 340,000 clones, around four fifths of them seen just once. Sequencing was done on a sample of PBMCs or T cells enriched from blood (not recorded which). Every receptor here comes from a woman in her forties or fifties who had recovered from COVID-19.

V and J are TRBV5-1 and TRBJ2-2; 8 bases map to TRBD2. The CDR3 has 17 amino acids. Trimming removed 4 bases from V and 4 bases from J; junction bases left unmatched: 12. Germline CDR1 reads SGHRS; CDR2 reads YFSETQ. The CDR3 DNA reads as TGCGCCAGCAGCCCAAGGAGTAGCGGGGTACCCACCGGGGAGCTGTTTTTT. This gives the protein CASSPRSSGVPTGELFF.

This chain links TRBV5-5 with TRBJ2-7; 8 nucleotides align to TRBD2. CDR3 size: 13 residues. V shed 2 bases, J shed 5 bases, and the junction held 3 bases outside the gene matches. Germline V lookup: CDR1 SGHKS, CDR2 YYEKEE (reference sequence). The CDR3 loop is CASSFAAGDEQYF. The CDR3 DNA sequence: TGTGCCAGCAGCTTTGCAGCGGGGGACGAGCAGTACTTC.

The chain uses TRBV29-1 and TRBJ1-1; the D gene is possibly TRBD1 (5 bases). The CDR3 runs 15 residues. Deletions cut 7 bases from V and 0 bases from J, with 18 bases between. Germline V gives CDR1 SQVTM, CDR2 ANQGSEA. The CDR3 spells CSASPGTRVNTEAFF. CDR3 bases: TGCAGCGCTAGCCCCGGTACCAGGGTGAACACTGAAGCTTTCTTT.

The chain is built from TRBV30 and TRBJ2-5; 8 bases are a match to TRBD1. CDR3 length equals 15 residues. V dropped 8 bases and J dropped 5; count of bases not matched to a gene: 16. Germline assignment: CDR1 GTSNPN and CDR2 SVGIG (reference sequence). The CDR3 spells CATQRTGLARETQYF. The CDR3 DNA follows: TGTGCCACTCAACGGACAGGGTTGGCAAGGGAGACCCAGTACTTC.

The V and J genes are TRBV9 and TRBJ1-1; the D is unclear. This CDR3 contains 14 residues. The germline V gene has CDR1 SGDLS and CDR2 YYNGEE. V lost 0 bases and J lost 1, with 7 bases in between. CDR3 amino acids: CASSVVVGNTEAFF. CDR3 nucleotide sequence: TGTGCCAGCAGCGTAGTAGTCGGGAACACTGAAGCTTTCTTT.

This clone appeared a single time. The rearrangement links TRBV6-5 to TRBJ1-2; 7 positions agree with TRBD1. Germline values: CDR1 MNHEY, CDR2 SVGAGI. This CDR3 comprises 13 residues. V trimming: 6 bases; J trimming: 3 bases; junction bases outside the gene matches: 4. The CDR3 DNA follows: TGTGCCAGCAGCCGGGACAGCTACTATGGCTACACCTTC. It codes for CASSRDSYYGYTF.

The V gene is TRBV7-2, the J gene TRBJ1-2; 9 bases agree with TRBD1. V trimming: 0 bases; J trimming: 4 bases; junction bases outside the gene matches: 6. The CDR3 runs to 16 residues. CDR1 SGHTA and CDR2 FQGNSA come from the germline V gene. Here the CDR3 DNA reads TGTGCCAGCAGCTTAGCGCCAGGGACAGGGAGCTATGGCTACACCTTC. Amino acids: CASSLAPGTGSYGYTF.

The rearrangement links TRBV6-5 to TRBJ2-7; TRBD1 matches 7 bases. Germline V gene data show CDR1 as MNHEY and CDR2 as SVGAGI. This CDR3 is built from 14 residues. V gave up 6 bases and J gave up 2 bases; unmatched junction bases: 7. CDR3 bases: TGTGCCAGCAGACAGACAGGGCAAACCTACGAGCAGTACTTC. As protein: CASRQTGQTYEQYF.

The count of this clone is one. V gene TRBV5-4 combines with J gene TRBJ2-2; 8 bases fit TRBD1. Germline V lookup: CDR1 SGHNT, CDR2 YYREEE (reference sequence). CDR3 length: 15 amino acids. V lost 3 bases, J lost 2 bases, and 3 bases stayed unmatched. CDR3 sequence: CASSSGQVNTGELFF. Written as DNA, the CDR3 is TGTGCCAGCAGCTCGGGACAGGTTAACACCGGGGAGCTGTTTTTT.

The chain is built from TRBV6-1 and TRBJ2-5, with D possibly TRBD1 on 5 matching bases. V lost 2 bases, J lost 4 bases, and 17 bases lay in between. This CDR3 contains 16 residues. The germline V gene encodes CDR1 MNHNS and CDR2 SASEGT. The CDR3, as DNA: TGTGCCAGCAGTGAACCGTCTCGGGCAGGGCGAGAGACCCAGTACTTC. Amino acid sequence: CASSEPSRAGRETQYF.

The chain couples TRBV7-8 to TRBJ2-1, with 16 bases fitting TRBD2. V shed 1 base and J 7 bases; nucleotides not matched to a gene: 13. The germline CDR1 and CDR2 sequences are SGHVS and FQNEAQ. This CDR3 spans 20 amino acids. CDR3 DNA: TGTGCCAGCAGCTTAGTAGGGACTAGCGGGAGGGCCGTTCATAGGAATGAGCAGTTCTTC. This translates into CASSLVGTSGRAVHRNEQFF.

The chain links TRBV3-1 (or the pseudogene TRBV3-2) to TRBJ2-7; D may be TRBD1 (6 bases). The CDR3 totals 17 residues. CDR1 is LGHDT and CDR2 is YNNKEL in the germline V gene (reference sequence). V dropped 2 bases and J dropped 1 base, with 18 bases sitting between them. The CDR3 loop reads CASSQKPTGIGSYEQYF. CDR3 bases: TGTGCCAGCAGCCAAAAACCAACAGGGATAGGGTCCTACGAGCAGTACTTC.

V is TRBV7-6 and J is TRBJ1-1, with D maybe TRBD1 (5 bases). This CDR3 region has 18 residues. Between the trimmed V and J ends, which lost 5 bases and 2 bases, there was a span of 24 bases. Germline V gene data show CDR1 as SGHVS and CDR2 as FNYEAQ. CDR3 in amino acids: CASSPRAGNDMINTEAFF. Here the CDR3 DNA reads TGTGCCAGCAGCCCCAGGGCAGGTAATGATATGATCAACACTGAAGCTTTCTTT. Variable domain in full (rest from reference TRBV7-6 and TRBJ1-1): GAGVSQSPRYKVTKRGQDVALRCDPISGHVSLYWYRQALGQGPEFLTYFNYEAQQDKSGLPNDRFSAERPEGSISTLTIQRTEQRDSAMYRCASSPRAGNDMINTEAFFGQGTRLTVV.

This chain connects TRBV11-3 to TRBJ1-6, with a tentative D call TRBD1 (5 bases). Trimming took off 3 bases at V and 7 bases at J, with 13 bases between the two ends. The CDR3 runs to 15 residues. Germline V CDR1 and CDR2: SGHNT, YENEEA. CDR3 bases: TGTGCCAGCAGCTTTCAACGGGACTCGAATTCACCCCTCCACTTT. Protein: CASSFQRDSNSPLHF. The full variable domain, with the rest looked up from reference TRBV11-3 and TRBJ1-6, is EAGVVQSPRYKIIEKKQPVAFWCNPISGHNTLYWYLQNLGQGPELLIRYENEEAVDDSQLPKDRFSAERLKGVDSTLKIQPAELGDSAVYLCASSFQRDSNSPLHFGNGTRLTVT.